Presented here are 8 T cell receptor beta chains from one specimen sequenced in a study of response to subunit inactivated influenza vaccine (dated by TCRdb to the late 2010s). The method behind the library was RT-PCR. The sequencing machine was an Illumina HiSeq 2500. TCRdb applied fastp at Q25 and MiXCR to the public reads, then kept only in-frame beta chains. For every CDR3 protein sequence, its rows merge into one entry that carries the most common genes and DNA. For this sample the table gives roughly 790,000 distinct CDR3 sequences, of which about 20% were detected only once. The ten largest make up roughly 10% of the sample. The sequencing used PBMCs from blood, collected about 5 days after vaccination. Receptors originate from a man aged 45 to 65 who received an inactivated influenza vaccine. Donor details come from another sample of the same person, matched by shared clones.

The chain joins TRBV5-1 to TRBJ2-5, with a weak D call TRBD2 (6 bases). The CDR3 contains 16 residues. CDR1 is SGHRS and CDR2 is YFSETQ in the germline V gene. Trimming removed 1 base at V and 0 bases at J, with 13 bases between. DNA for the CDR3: TGCGCCAGCAGCTTGTTAAGGAGCGGGTACCAAGAGACCCAGTACTTC. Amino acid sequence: CASSLLRSGYQETQYF.

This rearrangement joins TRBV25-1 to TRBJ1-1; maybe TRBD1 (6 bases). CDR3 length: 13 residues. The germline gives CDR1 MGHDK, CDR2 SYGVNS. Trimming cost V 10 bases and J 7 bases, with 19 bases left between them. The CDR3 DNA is TGTGCCACCAGCCCCCGGGGGGCGGGTGAAGCTTTCTTT. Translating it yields CATSPRGAGEAFF.

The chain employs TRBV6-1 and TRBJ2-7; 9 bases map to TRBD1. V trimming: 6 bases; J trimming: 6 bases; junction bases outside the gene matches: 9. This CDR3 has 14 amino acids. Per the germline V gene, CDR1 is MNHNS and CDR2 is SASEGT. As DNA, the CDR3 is TGTGCCAGCAGGTCGGACAGGGGAGGCCGCGAGCAGTACTTC. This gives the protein CASRSDRGGREQYF.

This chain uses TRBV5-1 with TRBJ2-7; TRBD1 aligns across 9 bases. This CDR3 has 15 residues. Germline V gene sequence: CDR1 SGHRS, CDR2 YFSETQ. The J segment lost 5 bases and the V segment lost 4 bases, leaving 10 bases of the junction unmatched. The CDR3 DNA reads TGCGCCAGCAGCCCTGCCGGGACAGGGTCCCACGAGCAGTACTTC. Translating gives CASSPAGTGSHEQYF.

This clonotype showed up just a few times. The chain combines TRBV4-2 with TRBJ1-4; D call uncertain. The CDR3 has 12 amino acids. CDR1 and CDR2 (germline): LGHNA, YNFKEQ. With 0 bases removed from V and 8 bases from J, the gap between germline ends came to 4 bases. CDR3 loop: CASSQDSEKLFF. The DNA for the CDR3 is TGTGCCAGCAGCCAAGATTCAGAAAAACTGTTTTTT.

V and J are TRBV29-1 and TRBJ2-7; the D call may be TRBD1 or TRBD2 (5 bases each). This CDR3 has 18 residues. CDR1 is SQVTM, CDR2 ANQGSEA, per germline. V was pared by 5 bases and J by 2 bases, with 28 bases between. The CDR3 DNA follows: TGCAGCGTTTCGTCCGGGACGATCCGATCATCTTCCCCCTACGAGCAGTACTTC. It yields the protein CSVSSGTIRSSSPYEQYF.

This CDR3 is CASSRPFTDTQYF. CDR3 coding DNA: TGTGCCAGCAGCCGACCATTCACAGATACGCAGTATTTT. The chain has TRBV12-3 or TRBV12-4 and TRBJ2-3; D is unclear. Trimming removed 6 bases from V and 2 bases from J, with 9 bases in between. The CDR3 runs to 13 residues.

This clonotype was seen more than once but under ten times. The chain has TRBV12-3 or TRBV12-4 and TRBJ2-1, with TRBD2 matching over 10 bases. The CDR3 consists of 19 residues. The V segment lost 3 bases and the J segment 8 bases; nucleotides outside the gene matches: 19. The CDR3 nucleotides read TGTGCCAGCAGTTTTAGGGGGCTAGCGGGAGACTGGGATTTCGATGAGCAGTTCTTC. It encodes CASSFRGLAGDWDFDEQFF.